The rows below give T cell receptor beta chains drawn from one sample of a study of blood T cell repertoires in COVID-19. Only in-frame clones appear in the TCRdb table, and some are missing; sequencing was by immunoSEQ multiplex PCR. Of more than 100,000 clones in the sample, roughly 90% were seen once. Sequencing was carried out using peripheral blood. Every receptor here comes from a human donor in a cohort sampled during active COVID-19. The CDR3 runs from the conserved cysteine through the conserved F or W. The D gene is left open where the match is weak. Clone size, where shown, is once, few, many, or a class for clones that have expanded.

cdr3_nt	cdr3_aa	v_call	d_call	j_call	clone_size
TGTGCCAGCTCACCACCTAGGGTCGGGAGTTCACCCCTCCACTTT	CASSPPRVGSSPLHF	TRBV18	-	TRBJ1-6	-
TGCAGCGTTGAAGTACAGGGTAACACTGAAGCTTTCTTT	CSVEVQGNTEAFF	TRBV29-1	-	TRBJ1-1	once
TGTGCCAGCAGCTTTGAGGACAGGGGGCGAGCAGATACGCAGTATTTT	CASSFEDRGRADTQYF	TRBV5-5	TRBD1	TRBJ2-3	-
TGTGCCAGCAGCCGGACAGGGGGCGATACTGAAGCTTTCTTT	CASSRTGGDTEAFF	TRBV3-1/TRBV3-2	TRBD1	TRBJ1-1	-
TGTGCCAGCAGTGACCTGACAGGGGGAGCCTACGAGCAGTACTTC	CASSDLTGGAYEQYF	TRBV6-1	TRBD1	TRBJ2-7	-
TGTGCCAGCAGCTTACCCCAGGGGTTTAGCGGGGGGGATACGCAGTATTTT	CASSLPQGFSGGDTQYF	TRBV11-2	TRBD2	TRBJ2-3	-
TGTGCCAGCAGCCCGCCGCTAGGGCGGGGAGATGTTAATACGCAGTATTTT	CASSPPLGRGDVNTQYF	TRBV7-8	-	TRBJ2-3	-
TGTGCCAGCAGTTTCCAACGGGAGTGGGTGTACGAGCAGTACTTC	CASSFQREWVYEQYF	TRBV27	-	TRBJ2-7	few
TGTGCCACCAGTGATGGGGGACAGGCGCCCTACGAGCAGTACTTC	CATSDGGQAPYEQYF	TRBV24-1	TRBD1	TRBJ2-7	few
TGTGCCAGCTCAGGAGGGACCGATCTCCGAAACATTCAGTACTTC	CASSGGTDLRNIQYF	TRBV18	-	TRBJ2-4	-
TGTGCCAGCATTCCATCCCCCACAGATGGCTACACCTTC	CASIPSPTDGYTF	TRBV28	-	TRBJ1-2	-
TGCGCCAGCAGCTTGCCTACGACTAGCCCAGATACGCAGTATTTT	CASSLPTTSPDTQYF	TRBV5-1	TRBD2	TRBJ2-3	-
TGTGCCAGCAGCTTGGGGCTAGCAAGGAACAATGAGCAGTTCTTC	CASSLGLARNNEQFF	TRBV5-4	-	TRBJ2-1	-
TGTGCCAGCAGACCTCCGACAGGGGGAACTGAAGCTTTCTTT	CASRPPTGGTEAFF	TRBV7-9	TRBD1	TRBJ1-1	-